This T cell receptor (beta chain) was identified in a study of OX40 agonist ivuxolimab in advanced cancers. Broader study findings: The mean number of expanded clones was higher in CD8+ T cells than in CD4+. Among the nonresponders, some also had low normalized T-cell clonal expansion.

Note on this clone: The antigen remains unidentified.

Trimming took 5 bases from V and 1 from J, leaving 9 bases between them. There are 13 residues in the CDR3. The germline V gene encodes CDR1 MNHEY and CDR2 SVGAGI. Repertoires were generated with immunoSEQ multiplex PCR, while TCRdb's copy carries only in-frame clones and drops some. The top ten hold around 2.6% of the sample, which has 49,000 or so clones, roughly 82% seen once. The sequencing used CD4+ or CD8+ T cells sorted from blood, collected in a trial of the OX40 agonist ivuxolimab. This sequence originates from an adult with an advanced solid tumor such as melanoma, head and neck, liver or kidney cancer. The chain couples TRBV6-5 to TRBJ2-7, with D unclear. The CDR3 protein is CASSMVNSYEQYF. For the CDR3, the DNA is TGTGCCAGCAGTATGGTCAATTCCTACGAGCAGTACTTC.